Shown below are 14 T cell receptor beta chains from a single sample sequenced in a study of blood T cell repertoires in COVID-19 (TCRdb year 2020). The protocol used for the library was the immunoSEQ multiplex PCR assay. Entries here come from immuneACCESS through TCRdb and include only in-frame sequences with V and J called. Some clones fail to appear in such tables; in the studies checked, an unresolved V gene covers under half of the shortfall, and the cause of the remainder is unknown. Recorded for this sample are approximately 310,000 clones; 87% of them occurred a single time. The top ten constitute around 7.8% of the sample. Sequencing used peripheral blood. All receptors come from a woman between 50 and 59 years old who had recovered from COVID-19.

The gene calls are TRBV6-5 and TRBJ2-7; TRBD1 is a possible D gene (6 bases). Deletions cut 7 bases from V and 0 bases from J, with 10 bases between. Germline V gene lookup returns CDR1 MNHEY and CDR2 SVGAGI. The CDR3 runs to 13 residues. The CDR3 loop is CASTRDTSYEQYF. Written as DNA, the CDR3 is TGTGCCAGCACACGGGACACCTCCTACGAGCAGTACTTC.

CDR3 region: CASSQQGGSNQPQHF. The CDR3 bases are TGTGCCAGTAGTCAACAGGGGGGAAGCAATCAGCCCCAGCATTTT. The rearrangement joins TRBV19 to TRBJ1-5; 8 nucleotides line up with TRBD1. The CDR3 runs to 15 residues. Germline V gene lookup returns CDR1 LNHDA and CDR2 SQIVND (reference sequence). With 5 bases clipped from V and 1 base from J, the junction kept 4 bases outside the gene matches.

The rearrangement links TRBV28 to TRBJ2-7; the match to TRBD2 covers 13 bases. The CDR3 covers 18 residues. V shed 5 bases and J 2 bases; nucleotides not matched to a gene: 12. Per germline, CDR1 MDHEN and CDR2 SYDVKM. DNA of the CDR3: TGTGCCAGCAGTCCACCGGGACTAGCGGGGACCCTGCCCTACGAGCAGTACTTC. It translates to CASSPPGLAGTLPYEQYF.

This chain joins TRBV7-2 and TRBJ1-6; weak D call: TRBD1 (5 bases). Germline lookup yields CDR1 SGHTA and CDR2 FQGNSA. Trimming removed 5 bases from V and 9 bases from J, with 23 bases in between. The CDR3 spans 17 residues. This CDR3 reads CASSPPSGSGLISPLHF. Here the CDR3 DNA reads TGTGCCAGCAGCCCCCCCTCCGGCTCAGGGTTAATTTCACCCCTCCACTTT.

This chain uses TRBV28 with TRBJ1-6; 7 nucleotides match TRBD1. V lost 6 bases, J lost 7 bases, and 9 bases stayed unmatched. CDR1 is MDHEN and CDR2 is SYDVKM in the germline V gene. The CDR3 sequence is 15 residues long. The CDR3 protein is CASRNGARGNSPLHF. For the CDR3, the DNA is TGTGCCAGCAGGAATGGGGCCAGGGGGAATTCACCCCTCCACTTT.

On this clone: Other DNA sequences in this specimen translate into the identical CDR3. The chain joins TRBV7-2 to TRBJ2-5; 14 nucleotides align to TRBD2. The CDR3 consists of 16 residues. Germline loops: CDR1 SGHTA, CDR2 FQGNSA. The ends lost 1 base at V and 2 bases at J; junction bases unmatched: 0. CDR3 DNA sequence: TGTGCCAGCAGCTTAGGACTAGCGGGGGGGCAAGAGACCCAGTACTTC. Protein product: CASSLGLAGGQETQYF.

The V gene is TRBV5-1, the J gene TRBJ2-3; 10 nucleotides agree with TRBD2. This CDR3 is 14 amino acids long. CDR1 and CDR2 (germline): SGHRS, YFSETQ. V dropped 6 bases and J dropped 5; count of bases not matched to a gene: 6. The CDR3 sequence: CASTPGTSEDTQYF. The CDR3 DNA follows: TGCGCCAGCACCCCCGGGACTAGCGAAGATACGCAGTATTTT.

This clone was seen more than once but under ten times. CDR3 protein: CASSLESWAAEQYF. The CDR3 DNA sequence: TGCGCCAGCAGCTTGGAGTCCTGGGCCGCCGAGCAGTACTTC. The chain joins TRBV5-1 to TRBJ2-7; D gene uncertain. The germline CDR1 and CDR2 sequences are SGHRS and YFSETQ. The CDR3 loop spans 14 amino acids. V was trimmed by 0 bases and J by 6 bases, leaving 13 bases between them.

This clone was counted a few times. V is TRBV27 and J is TRBJ1-1; TRBD1 agrees at 7 bases. CDR3 length: 15 residues. CDR1 and CDR2 from the germline V gene are MNHEY and SMNVEV (reference sequence). Trimming took 2 bases from V and 4 from J; bases not matched to a gene: 7. The CDR3 DNA sequence: TGTGCCAGCAGTTTAGACAGGGTATCGGGCACTGAAGCTTTCTTT. Its translation is CASSLDRVSGTEAFF.

The chain uses TRBV5-6 and TRBJ1-5; no clear D. This CDR3 is built from 14 residues. The V end lost 0 bases, the J end lost 3 bases, and 7 bases lay between the germline ends. Per germline, CDR1 SGHDT and CDR2 YYEEEE. The CDR3: CASSLGGSNQPQHF. For the CDR3, the DNA is TGTGCCAGCAGCTTGGGAGGGTCCAATCAGCCCCAGCATTTT. The whole variable domain, filled in from reference TRBV5-6 and TRBJ1-5, reads DAGVTQSPTHLIKTRGQQVTLRCSPKSGHDTVSWYQQALGQGPQFIFQYYEEEERQRGNFPDRFSGHQFPNYSSELNVNALLLGDSALYLCASSLGGSNQPQHFGDGTRLSIL.

The CDR3 DNA reads as TGTGCCAGTAGTATAGGTGCAGGGTTTTACTCTGAAGCTTTCTTT. Its protein is CASSIGAGFYSEAFF. J is TRBJ1-1 and V is TRBV19; a weak D match, TRBD1 (5 bases). Germline V gives CDR1 LNHDA, CDR2 SQIVND (reference sequence). V dropped 1 base and J dropped 6 bases, with 15 bases sitting between them. CDR3 size: 15 residues.

The chain has TRBV5-5 and TRBJ1-1, with D perhaps matching TRBD1 (6 bases). The CDR3 consists of 15 residues. The V gene's germline CDR1 is SGHKS and CDR2 YYEKEE (reference sequence). V was shortened by 3 bases and J by 5 bases, with 17 bases between the two germline ends. The CDR3 DNA sequence: TGTGCCAGCAGCTGGGGGCAGGGGCAGTGGACTGAAGCTTTCTTT. As protein: CASSWGQGQWTEAFF. Based on the CDR3 plus reference TRBV5-5 and TRBJ1-1, the full variable domain is DAGVTQSPTHLIKTRGQQVTLRCSPISGHKSVSWYQQVLGQGPQFIFQYYEKEERGRGNFPDRFSARQFPNYSSELNVNALLLGDSALYLCASSWGQGQWTEAFFGQGTRLTVV.

The chain uses TRBV4-1 and TRBJ2-7; a weak D match, TRBD1 (5 bases). Germline V gives CDR1 MGHRA, CDR2 YSYEKL. CDR3 length equals 14 residues. Between the trimmed V and J ends, which lost 5 bases and 6 bases, there was a span of 17 bases. CDR3 DNA sequence: TGCGCCAGCAGCAGCCTTGGGCAGGGCGGCGAGCAGTACTTC. Translated: CASSSLGQGGEQYF.

The rearrangement uses TRBV3-1 (or the pseudogene TRBV3-2) and TRBJ2-3, with 11 bases fitting TRBD2. This CDR3 has 16 amino acids. Trimming took 3 bases from V and 5 from J; bases not matched to a gene: 7. Germline V gives CDR1 LGHDT, CDR2 YNNKEL (reference sequence). Here the CDR3 reads CASSHSSGGAGDTQYF. The CDR3 nucleotides are TGTGCCAGCAGCCATAGTAGCGGGGGGGCAGGAGATACGCAGTATTTT.